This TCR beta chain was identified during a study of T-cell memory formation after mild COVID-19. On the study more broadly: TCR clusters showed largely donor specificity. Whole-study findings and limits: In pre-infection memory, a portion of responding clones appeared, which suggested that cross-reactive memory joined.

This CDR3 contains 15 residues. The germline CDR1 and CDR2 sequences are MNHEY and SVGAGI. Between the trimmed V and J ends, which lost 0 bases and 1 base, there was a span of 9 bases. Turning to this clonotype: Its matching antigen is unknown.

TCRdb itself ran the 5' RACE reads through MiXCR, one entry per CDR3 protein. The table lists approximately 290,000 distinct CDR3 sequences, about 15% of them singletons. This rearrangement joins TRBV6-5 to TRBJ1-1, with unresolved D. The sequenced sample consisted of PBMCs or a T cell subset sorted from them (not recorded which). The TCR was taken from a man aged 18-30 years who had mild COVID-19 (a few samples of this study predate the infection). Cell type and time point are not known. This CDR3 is CASSYSISPNTEAFF. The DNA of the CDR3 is TGTGCCAGCAGTTACTCGATATCCCCGAACACTGAAGCTTTCTTT.